A selection of T cell receptor beta chains follows, all from one sample in a study of blood T cell repertoires in COVID-19. Measured with immunoSEQ multiplex PCR; TCRdb has only the in-frame clones, and not every one. The sample shows approximately 92,000 clones, less than 85% of them seen only once. Specimen: peripheral blood. The receptors shown here come from a man aged 45 to 65 who had recovered from COVID-19. Both conserved end residues are part of each CDR3. A D gene is named only where the DNA matches it firmly. The size entry is marked missing in some rows and otherwise reads once, few, many or a size class.

J gene	V gene	D gene	clone size	CDR3 protein	CDR3 DNA
TRBJ1-1	TRBV18	.	.	CASSPWAGLNTEAFF	TGTGCCAGCTCACCATGGGCAGGCCTCAACACTGAAGCTTTCTTT
TRBJ1-2	TRBV28	TRBD1	.	CASSPGDRPTFGGYTF	TGTGCCAGCAGTCCGGGGGACAGGCCGACCTTTGGAGGCTACACCTTC
TRBJ1-5	TRBV11-3	.	.	CASSARQRIYSNQPQHF	TGTGCCAGCTCCGCGAGGCAGCGGATCTATAGCAATCAGCCCCAGCATTTT
TRBJ1-1	TRBV7-2	TRBD1	.	CASSWTGLADTEAFF	TGTGCCAGCAGCTGGACAGGGTTAGCGGACACTGAAGCTTTCTTT
TRBJ2-1	TRBV6-1	TRBD1	.	CASSGQGARGFGDEQFF	TGTGCCAGCAGTGGGCAGGGGGCGCGTGGGTTCGGGGATGAGCAGTTCTTC
TRBJ2-3	TRBV7-8	.	.	CASSPNDRSTDTQYF	TGTGCCAGCAGCCCCAACGACAGAAGCACAGATACGCAGTATTTT
TRBJ2-7	TRBV5-1	.	.	CASSSLGLSYEQYF	TGCGCCAGCAGCTCGTTGGGGCTTTCCTACGAGCAGTACTTC
TRBJ2-7	TRBV18	.	.	CASSSLGMRGEQYF	TGTGCCAGCTCATCACTAGGAATGCGGGGCGAGCAGTACTTC
TRBJ2-5	TRBV7-9	.	once	CASSLPRQTQETQYF	TGTGCCAGCAGCTTACCCAGACAGACTCAAGAGACCCAGTACTTC
TRBJ2-7	TRBV6-5	TRBD2	many	CASSKVAGTYEQYF	TGTGCCAGCAGTAAGGTAGCGGGGACCTACGAGCAGTACTTC